The next 17 T cell receptor beta chains were all read from a single sample in a study of cytomegalovirus exposure and HLA in healthy donors (dated by TCRdb to 2016 to 2017). The library relied on the immunoSEQ multiplex PCR assay. Sourced from immuneACCESS, this table was stored by TCRdb with only in-frame sequences that have V and J called. A share of the clones is absent; for the studies checked, an unresolved V gene accounts for under half, and the remainder has no known explanation. In all, the sample holds 130,000 or so clones, and 85% to 90% of those were seen once. Around 3.1% of the sample is taken by the ten largest. Specimen: PBMCs. These receptors were collected from a man aged 25 to 40 in good health and CMV-seronegative.

CDR3 bases: TGCGCCAGCCGAGGGAAGCCCCAGCATTTT. Encoded protein: CASRGKPQHF. The chain joins TRBV5-1 to TRBJ1-5; D not certain. The CDR3 has 10 residues. In germline, CDR1 is SGHRS, CDR2 YFSETQ. V was shortened by 7 bases and J by 8 bases, with 7 bases between the two germline ends.

The rearrangement uses TRBV6-1 and TRBJ1-1, with TRBD1 as a possible D gene (5 bases). CDR3 size: 17 residues. Germline CDR1 and CDR2: MNHNS and SASEGT. The ends were cut back, 5 bases at V and 4 bases at J, with 23 bases in the middle. In DNA, the CDR3 is TGTGCCAGCAGTCAAGTATGGGGGAGGAGGCTGGCCACTGAAGCTTTCTTT. Translated, it gives CASSQVWGRRLATEAFF.

This rearrangement joins TRBV6-5 to TRBJ1-5, with D possibly being TRBD1 (5 bases). V lost 6 bases, J lost 4 bases, and 13 bases lay in between. The CDR3 consists of 14 residues. CDR1 is MNHEY, CDR2 SVGAGI, per germline. The CDR3 spells CASSKERGNQPQHF. Written as DNA, the CDR3 is TGTGCCAGCAGCAAAGAAAGGGGAAATCAGCCCCAGCATTTT.

The chain links TRBV2 to TRBJ1-5; 8 bases map to TRBD1. Unmatched junction bases numbered 5, after V lost 6 bases and J lost 7 bases. CDR1 SNHLY and CDR2 FYNNEI come from the germline V gene. The CDR3 is 13 amino acids. DNA of the CDR3: TGTGCCAGCAGAGCAGGGGGCAGACAGCCCCAGCATTTT. Protein: CASRAGGRQPQHF.

The chain couples TRBV5-6 to TRBJ2-2; perhaps TRBD2 as D (5 bases). The CDR3 has 14 amino acids. The V and J ends lost 0 bases and 6 bases respectively, with 9 bases between them. From germline, CDR1 is SGHDT and CDR2 YYEEEE. CDR3 DNA: TGTGCCAGCAGCTTGGGGCTAGCCGCCGGGGAGCTGTTTTTT. This encodes CASSLGLAAGELFF.

V usage is TRBV5-8 and J usage is TRBJ2-5; 15 nucleotides agree with TRBD2. The germline V gene has CDR1 SGHTS and CDR2 YDEGEE. V was pared by 4 bases and J by 5 bases, with 3 bases of the junction left unmatched. This CDR3 contains 15 residues. CDR3 amino acids: CASSPGTSGGETQYF. Here the CDR3 DNA reads TGTGCCAGCAGCCCCGGGACTAGCGGGGGGGAGACCCAGTACTTC.

The chain has TRBV9 and TRBJ2-3, with 8 bases lining up with TRBD2. Per germline, CDR1 SGDLS and CDR2 YYNGEE. The CDR3 length is 16 residues. The trim removed 2 bases at V and 0 bases at J, leaving 5 bases unmatched. Here the CDR3 reads CASSVAGGLSTDTQYF. The CDR3 nucleotides are TGTGCCAGCAGCGTGGCGGGGGGTCTAAGCACAGATACGCAGTATTTT.

The rearrangement links TRBV7-9 to TRBJ1-5, with D tentatively TRBD1 (5 bases). Germline V gene data show CDR1 as SEHNR and CDR2 as FQNEAQ (reference sequence). This CDR3 is 15 amino acids long. The V end was cut by 4 bases, the J end by 5 bases, with 15 bases between. DNA for the CDR3: TGTGCCAGCAGCTGGGACGGCCGGGGGGATCAGCCCCAGCATTTT. It translates to CASSWDGRGDQPQHF.

The genes are TRBV18 and TRBJ2-3; possible D gene TRBD1, 6 bases. CDR1 KGHSH and CDR2 LQKENI come from the germline V gene. The CDR3 covers 17 residues. Trimming took 3 bases from V and 0 from J, leaving 16 bases between them. For the CDR3, the DNA is TGTGCCAGCTCACCGGGCGTCAGGGGCAGGAGCACAGATACGCAGTATTTT. It codes for CASSPGVRGRSTDTQYF. The full variable domain, in which reference TRBV18 and TRBJ2-3 provide the parts outside the CDR3, is NAGVMQNPRHLVRRRGQEARLRCSPMKGHSHVYWYRQLPEEGLKFMVYLQKENIIDESGMPKERFSAEFPKEGPSILRIQQVVRGDSAAYFCASSPGVRGRSTDTQYFGPGTRLTVL.

This clone came up once. This chain connects TRBV9 to TRBJ2-7; no firm D call. The CDR3 is 13 amino acids. Per the germline V gene, CDR1 is SGDLS and CDR2 is YYNGEE. V lost 0 bases, J lost 4 bases, and 8 bases lay in between. DNA for the CDR3: TGTGCCAGCAGCGTAGGGGTAGCATACGAGCAGTACTTC. Protein: CASSVGVAYEQYF.

V gene TRBV6-5 combines with J gene TRBJ2-2; perhaps TRBD2 as D (5 bases). Germline V gene data show CDR1 as MNHEY and CDR2 as SVGAGI. The CDR3 totals 15 residues. Trimming shortened V by 0 bases and J by 5 bases, and 10 bases separated the two germline ends. The CDR3 sequence is CASSYSAPGTGELFF. The CDR3 DNA sequence: TGTGCCAGCAGTTACTCGGCCCCGGGGACCGGGGAGCTGTTTTTT.

V is TRBV27 and J is TRBJ2-1; 11 nucleotides align to TRBD1. Looked up from germline, CDR1 is MNHEY and CDR2 is SMNVEV (reference sequence). V dropped 5 bases and J dropped 7; count of bases not matched to a gene: 10. This CDR3 comprises 16 residues. DNA of the CDR3: TGTGCCAGCAGTCTCTACGGGGACAGGGGGAATAATGAGCAGTTCTTC. This codes for CASSLYGDRGNNEQFF.

This clone has a single count. The rearrangement uses TRBV20-1 and TRBJ2-7, with D possibly being TRBD2 (6 bases). Germline CDR1 DFQATT, CDR2 SNEGSKA (reference sequence). V lost 7 bases and J 4 bases, leaving 11 bases between the germline ends. This CDR3 has 11 residues. The CDR3: CSVGTAYEQYF. CDR3 bases: TGCAGTGTCGGGACTGCATACGAGCAGTACTTC.

V and J are TRBV29-1 and TRBJ2-6; D might be TRBD1 (7 bases). From germline, CDR1 is SQVTM and CDR2 ANQGSEA. V lost 4 bases and J 0 bases, leaving 10 bases between the germline ends. The CDR3 covers 15 residues. The CDR3 region is CSVVQGGSGANVLTF. Written as DNA, the CDR3 is TGCAGCGTTGTTCAGGGGGGCTCTGGGGCCAACGTCCTGACTTTC.

This clone occurred once. V gene TRBV6-5 combines with J gene TRBJ2-7; TRBD1 might be the D (6 bases). The ends were cut back, 6 bases at V and 5 bases at J, with 20 bases in the middle. From germline, CDR1 is MNHEY and CDR2 SVGAGI. The CDR3 has 15 residues. CDR3 nucleotides: TGTGCCAGCAGACCGGAGGCTCAGGGGACGGACGAGCAGTACTTC. This translates into CASRPEAQGTDEQYF.

The J gene is TRBJ2-3, the V gene TRBV6-5; D gene uncertain. This CDR3 has 12 residues. Trimming stripped 6 bases from V and 1 base from J, with 5 bases between. The germline V gene has CDR1 MNHEY and CDR2 SVGAGI. CDR3 sequence: CASRTRTDTQYF. In nucleotides, the CDR3 is TGTGCCAGCAGAACACGCACAGATACGCAGTATTTT.

The V gene is TRBV6-5, the J gene TRBJ1-1; 10 bases are shared with TRBD1. The ends lost 7 bases at V and 5 bases at J; junction bases unmatched: 7. Per germline, CDR1 MNHEY and CDR2 SVGAGI. The CDR3 contains 14 residues. The chain's CDR3 is CASKPGQGRTEAFF. The CDR3 nucleotides are TGTGCCAGCAAGCCGGGACAGGGGCGAACTGAAGCTTTCTTT.